The present TCR beta chain was sequenced within a study of cytomegalovirus exposure and HLA in healthy donors. Broader study findings: Later analysis reportedly placed an Asian-associated ancestry cluster below the roughly 700-donor mean in N-insertions.

Of note for this clone: Its antigen is unknown.

CDR1 MGHDK and CDR2 SYGVNS come from the germline V gene. This CDR3 has 12 residues. The V and J ends lost 4 bases and 3 bases respectively, with 4 bases between them. Healthy bone marrow donors formed the donor group. These donors counted as nominally healthy when sampled, but unrecorded immune exposures were likely. The PCR made use of 60 Vbeta and 13 Jbeta primers. Original methodology: A later analysis tallied roughly 77 million unique TCR beta chains, approximately 11 million of them shared. Data came from immunoSEQ multiplex PCR; TCRdb stores just in-frame clones and leaves some out. D and trimming come from the DNA, and the V and J calls and clone size come from that table. The table has 150,000 or so clones, roughly 84% seen once.

The source is a man younger than 45 in good health and CMV-seronegative. The V gene is TRBV25-1, the J gene TRBJ2-1; D call uncertain. The source material was PBMCs. CDR3 sequence (DNA): TGTGCCAGCAGTGTTAGCTACAATGAGCAGTTCTTC. Translation gives CASSVSYNEQFF.